This T cell receptor (beta chain) originates from a study of blood T cell repertoires in COVID-19. Turning to the study itself: The analysed material was cDNA or gDNA that came from T cells, B-cell-depleted T cells, or PBMCs.

The CDR3 runs to 15 residues. Per germline, CDR1 SNHLY and CDR2 FYNNEI. With 0 bases removed from V and 5 bases from J, the gap between germline ends came to 13 bases. Methods used by the authors: Counts of nucleated cells, estimated from reference gene primer amplification, were obtained. Measured with immunoSEQ multiplex PCR; TCRdb has only the in-frame clones, and not every one. V and J calls and clone size follow that table, whereas D and trimming were derived from the DNA. The sample carries about 140,000 clones, approximately 84% recorded once. What was sequenced was peripheral blood. The sequence came from a human donor in a cohort sampled during active COVID-19. The chain combines TRBV2 with TRBJ2-5; D perhaps matches TRBD2 (5 bases). The CDR3 loop reads CASSEASLGGETQYF. For the CDR3, the DNA is TGTGCCAGCAGTGAAGCTAGTCTCGGCGGGGAGACCCAGTACTTC.